These T cell receptor beta chains were read from a single sample in a study of neoadjuvant anti-PD-1 for oral cavity cancer. The assay was immunoSEQ multiplex PCR, and TCRdb's table has in-frame clones only and misses some. The repertoire has around 14,000 clones, 70% of them found once; the top ten carry roughly 3.2%. The material sequenced was PBMCs, taken after nivolumab (anti-PD-1) treatment. These receptors originate from a person aged 35 to 85 with oral cavity squamous cell carcinoma. The CDR3 runs from the conserved cysteine through the conserved F or W. Fields, in order: D gene, J gene, clone size, V gene, CDR3 DNA, CDR3 protein. A D gene is named only where the DNA matches it firmly. The size of a clone is reported for some rows only, either as once, few or many, or as a class for expanded clones.

D gene: NA
J gene: TRBJ1-1
clone size: NA
V gene: TRBV30
CDR3 DNA: TGTGCCTGGAGTGGCGGAGCGGCGACCACGCGGTTCAACACTGAAGCTTTCTTT
CDR3 protein: CAWSGGAATTRFNTEAFF

D gene: NA
J gene: TRBJ2-5
clone size: NA
V gene: TRBV15
CDR3 DNA: TGTGCCACCAGCAGGGAGCGAGGCGAGACCCAGTACTTC
CDR3 protein: CATSRERGETQYF

D gene: NA
J gene: TRBJ2-3
clone size: NA
V gene: TRBV7-6
CDR3 DNA: TGTGCCAGCAGCTTAATCGGCAGCCCTTCAGATACGCAGTATTTT
CDR3 protein: CASSLIGSPSDTQYF

D gene: TRBD1
J gene: TRBJ1-1
clone size: NA
V gene: TRBV7-9
CDR3 DNA: TGTGCCAGCAGCTTTTCCGGGACAGGGGGCGGGACTGAAGCTTTCTTT
CDR3 protein: CASSFSGTGGGTEAFF

D gene: TRBD2
J gene: TRBJ2-7
clone size: NA
V gene: TRBV15
CDR3 DNA: TGTGCCACCAGCAGACCCCCTGGGGCGGGAGGAGTCGAGCAGTACTTC
CDR3 protein: CATSRPPGAGGVEQYF

D gene: NA
J gene: TRBJ1-4
clone size: few
V gene: TRBV5-1
CDR3 DNA: TGCGCCAGCAGCTTGAGTACGGGGGGCATAGACGAAAAACTGTTTTTT
CDR3 protein: CASSLSTGGIDEKLFF

D gene: NA
J gene: TRBJ2-7
clone size: NA
V gene: TRBV11-2
CDR3 DNA: TGTGCCACCGAGGGCGCTACCTACGAGCAGTACTTC
CDR3 protein: CATEGATYEQYF

D gene: NA
J gene: TRBJ1-5
clone size: NA
V gene: TRBV30
CDR3 DNA: TGTGCCTGGAGTGTACAGTCGTCTCAGCCCCAGCATTTT
CDR3 protein: CAWSVQSSQPQHF

D gene: NA
J gene: TRBJ2-2
clone size: few
V gene: TRBV19
CDR3 DNA: TGTGCCAGTTTAAGCGGCAAGGTCACCGGGGAGCTGTTTTTT
CDR3 protein: CASLSGKVTGELFF

D gene: NA
J gene: TRBJ2-7
clone size: NA
V gene: TRBV6-5
CDR3 DNA: TGTGCCAGCAGAACTAACAGGGATCGGGCCTACGAGCAGTACTTC
CDR3 protein: CASRTNRDRAYEQYF

D gene: NA
J gene: TRBJ2-5
clone size: NA
V gene: TRBV7-3
CDR3 DNA: TGTGCCAGCAGCGCCGAGGGGGGAGATATTGGGGAGACCCAGTACTTC
CDR3 protein: CASSAEGGDIGETQYF

D gene: NA
J gene: TRBJ1-2
clone size: NA
V gene: TRBV2
CDR3 DNA: TGTGCCAGCAGCAGGGATCTGGTAATGGACAGCCCCGGTAATAACTATGGCTACACCTTC
CDR3 protein: CASSRDLVMDSPGNNYGYTF

D gene: NA
J gene: TRBJ2-3
clone size: NA
V gene: TRBV7-2
CDR3 DNA: TGTGCCAGCAGCCCTGGGGGCGGAAGCACAGATACGCAGTATTTT
CDR3 protein: CASSPGGGSTDTQYF

D gene: NA
J gene: TRBJ1-1
clone size: NA
V gene: TRBV18
CDR3 DNA: TGTGCCAGCTCAGCTTTTCGGACAGAAAACACTGAAGCTTTCTTT
CDR3 protein: CASSAFRTENTEAFF

D gene: TRBD1
J gene: TRBJ1-1
clone size: NA
V gene: TRBV19
CDR3 DNA: TGTGCCAGTAGTACTCGGACAGGGGTGCATAACACTGAAGCTTTCTTT
CDR3 protein: CASSTRTGVHNTEAFF

D gene: NA
J gene: TRBJ2-3
clone size: NA
V gene: TRBV10-3
CDR3 DNA: TGTGCCATCAGTGATACAGGGTCCCGCACAGATACGCAGTATTTT
CDR3 protein: CAISDTGSRTDTQYF

D gene: NA
J gene: TRBJ2-1
clone size: NA
V gene: TRBV6-6
CDR3 DNA: TGTGCCAGCAGTTACTCCTACAATGAGCAGTTCTTC
CDR3 protein: CASSYSYNEQFF

D gene: NA
J gene: TRBJ2-4
clone size: NA
V gene: TRBV29-1
CDR3 DNA: TGCAGCGTTGTAGCCTCCAAAAACATTCAGTACTTC
CDR3 protein: CSVVASKNIQYF

D gene: NA
J gene: TRBJ2-2
clone size: NA
V gene: TRBV18
CDR3 DNA: TGTGCCAGCTCACCACCTGTCGGGGGCCTACGGACCGGGGAGCTGTTTTTT
CDR3 protein: CASSPPVGGLRTGELFF

D gene: NA
J gene: TRBJ2-1
clone size: NA
V gene: TRBV19
CDR3 DNA: TGTGCCAGTAGTATCTACACCGCGTCGTCCGGCACTAATGGGCAGTTCTTC
CDR3 protein: CASSIYTASSGTNGQFF

D gene: NA
J gene: TRBJ1-5
clone size: NA
V gene: TRBV27
CDR3 DNA: TGTGCCAGCAGGCGATTGGACAGCTATTATAGCAATCAGCCCCAGCATTTT
CDR3 protein: CASRRLDSYYSNQPQHF

D gene: NA
J gene: TRBJ1-5
clone size: few
V gene: TRBV4-1
CDR3 DNA: TGCGCCAGCAGCCAACCCCACAGGGACGGGCAGCCCCAGCATTTT
CDR3 protein: CASSQPHRDGQPQHF

D gene: NA
J gene: TRBJ1-1
clone size: NA
V gene: TRBV6-1
CDR3 DNA: TGTGCCAGCATTTTCTCCACGGGAGTTAACACTGAAGCTTTCTTT
CDR3 protein: CASIFSTGVNTEAFF

D gene: NA
J gene: TRBJ1-3
clone size: NA
V gene: TRBV10-3
CDR3 DNA: TGTGCCATCAGTGAGTCGGAGGGTTACAGAAACACCATATATTTT
CDR3 protein: CAISESEGYRNTIYF

D gene: NA
J gene: TRBJ2-7
clone size: few
V gene: TRBV10-3
CDR3 DNA: TGTGCCATCAGTGAGGACTTCTACTACGAGCAGTACTTC
CDR3 protein: CAISEDFYYEQYF

D gene: NA
J gene: TRBJ1-1
clone size: NA
V gene: TRBV6-6
CDR3 DNA: TGTGCCACCGACGGGATGAACACTGAAGCTTTCTTT
CDR3 protein: CATDGMNTEAFF

D gene: TRBD1
J gene: TRBJ2-6
clone size: NA
V gene: TRBV28
CDR3 DNA: TGTGCCAGCAGACGGGACAGGGAATCCGGGGCCAACGTCCTGACTTTC
CDR3 protein: CASRRDRESGANVLTF

D gene: TRBD2
J gene: TRBJ2-3
clone size: NA
V gene: TRBV6-5
CDR3 DNA: TGTGCCAGCAGGAGACTAGCAGGCACAGATACGCAGTATTTT
CDR3 protein: CASRRLAGTDTQYF

D gene: NA
J gene: TRBJ1-2
clone size: NA
V gene: TRBV30
CDR3 DNA: TGTGCCTGGAGTGTTGGGCAGGGGCGAGGCTACACCTTC
CDR3 protein: CAWSVGQGRGYTF

D gene: NA
J gene: TRBJ2-3
clone size: medium-sized
V gene: TRBV10-1
CDR3 DNA: TGCGCCAGCAGTGAGTCGTTGGAAGATACGCAGTATTTT
CDR3 protein: CASSESLEDTQYF

D gene: NA
J gene: TRBJ2-3
clone size: NA
V gene: TRBV14
CDR3 DNA: TGTGCCAGCAGCCCGGCACATACTACGCAGTATTTT
CDR3 protein: CASSPAHTTQYF

D gene: TRBD1
J gene: TRBJ2-3
clone size: few
V gene: TRBV5-6
CDR3 DNA: TGTGCCAGCAGCTTGGTGGGACAGGGGGTGGATACGCAGTATTTT
CDR3 protein: CASSLVGQGVDTQYF

D gene: NA
J gene: TRBJ1-1
clone size: few
V gene: TRBV9
CDR3 DNA: TGTGCCAGCAGCGCAAAGATAGGGGCTGGGGGGAACACTGAAGCTTTCTTT
CDR3 protein: CASSAKIGAGGNTEAFF

D gene: NA
J gene: TRBJ2-7
clone size: few
V gene: TRBV5-5
CDR3 DNA: TGTGCCAGCAGCTCCCCAACTAGCTGGTACGAGCAGTACTTC
CDR3 protein: CASSSPTSWYEQYF

D gene: NA
J gene: TRBJ2-1
clone size: NA
V gene: TRBV29-1
CDR3 DNA: TGCAGCGTTTACAGGTACAATGAGCAGTTCTTC
CDR3 protein: CSVYRYNEQFF

D gene: NA
J gene: TRBJ2-7
clone size: NA
V gene: TRBV19
CDR3 DNA: TGTGCCAGTAACCGGGGCCAGGGCTACGAGCAGTACTTC
CDR3 protein: CASNRGQGYEQYF

D gene: NA
J gene: TRBJ2-7
clone size: NA
V gene: TRBV7-2
CDR3 DNA: TGTGCCAGCAGCCCGTGGGGGGACAGTCCCACCTACGAGCAGTACTTC
CDR3 protein: CASSPWGDSPTYEQYF

D gene: TRBD2
J gene: TRBJ2-7
clone size: NA
V gene: TRBV9
CDR3 DNA: TGTGCCAGCAGCGTAGGGTGGGAGGGATACGAGCAGTACTTC
CDR3 protein: CASSVGWEGYEQYF

D gene: NA
J gene: TRBJ2-7
clone size: NA
V gene: TRBV6-5
CDR3 DNA: TGTGCCAGCAGTTACTCGGCCAGCTACTACGAGCAGTACTTC
CDR3 protein: CASSYSASYYEQYF

D gene: NA
J gene: TRBJ1-2
clone size: NA
V gene: TRBV5-6
CDR3 DNA: TGTGCCAGCAGCTTAGGAGCGGTCGGGACACCTTATGGCTACACCTTC
CDR3 protein: CASSLGAVGTPYGYTF

D gene: NA
J gene: TRBJ2-3
clone size: NA
V gene: TRBV10-3
CDR3 DNA: TGTGCCATCAGTGAATTTAGCAGCACAGATACGCAGTATTTT
CDR3 protein: CAISEFSSTDTQYF

D gene: NA
J gene: TRBJ2-5
clone size: few
V gene: TRBV18
CDR3 DNA: TGTGCCAGCTCACCAGGGTCGACAGAAGAGACCCAGTACTTC
CDR3 protein: CASSPGSTEETQYF

D gene: NA
J gene: TRBJ2-7
clone size: once
V gene: TRBV30
CDR3 DNA: TGTGCCTGGAGTGTATCCCTCTCGGGCCCTTCCTACGAGCAGTACTTC
CDR3 protein: CAWSVSLSGPSYEQYF

D gene: NA
J gene: TRBJ2-7
clone size: NA
V gene: TRBV7-3
CDR3 DNA: TGTGCCAGCAGCCAGGGAGGGGGCCCCTACGAGCAGTACTTC
CDR3 protein: CASSQGGGPYEQYF

D gene: NA
J gene: TRBJ2-5
clone size: NA
V gene: TRBV4-1
CDR3 DNA: TGCGCCAGCAGTCCGACACGACAAGAGACCCAGTACTTC
CDR3 protein: CASSPTRQETQYF

D gene: NA
J gene: TRBJ2-1
clone size: few
V gene: TRBV6-1
CDR3 DNA: TGTGCCAGCACGGGTCTTGATGAGCAGTTCTTC
CDR3 protein: CASTGLDEQFF

D gene: TRBD2
J gene: TRBJ2-1
clone size: few
V gene: TRBV4-2
CDR3 DNA: TGTGCCAGCAGCCAAACGGGACTAGCGGGAGGGACCTCCTACAATGAGCAGTTCTTC
CDR3 protein: CASSQTGLAGGTSYNEQFF

D gene: NA
J gene: TRBJ2-3
clone size: NA
V gene: TRBV28
CDR3 DNA: TGTGCCAGCAGTTTCTTGGATACGCAGTATTTT
CDR3 protein: CASSFLDTQYF

D gene: NA
J gene: TRBJ1-5
clone size: NA
V gene: TRBV7-6
CDR3 DNA: TGTGCCAGCAGCTTAGGGGTCACCTTCAATCAGCCCCAGCATTTT
CDR3 protein: CASSLGVTFNQPQHF

D gene: TRBD2
J gene: TRBJ2-1
clone size: NA
V gene: TRBV7-9
CDR3 DNA: TGTGCCAGCAGCTTACCTAGCGGGAGATTCAATGAGCAGTTCTTC
CDR3 protein: CASSLPSGRFNEQFF

D gene: TRBD1
J gene: TRBJ2-1
clone size: NA
V gene: TRBV7-3
CDR3 DNA: TGTGCCAGCAGCCCAGGGGGCGTGAACAATGAGCAGTTCTTC
CDR3 protein: CASSPGGVNNEQFF